The text below deals with one T cell receptor beta chain. The germline V and J ends were trimmed by 2 bases and 0 bases, with 14 bases remaining between them. Germline lookup yields CDR1 DFQATT and CDR2 SNEGSKA (reference sequence). CDR3 length equals 17 residues. TCRdb processed the RT-PCR reads anew with MiXCR; each CDR3 protein has one entry. The profile shows about 520,000 distinct CDR3 sequences, 25% of them singletons. The data derive from a study of response to subunit inactivated influenza vaccine. The chain uses TRBV20-1 and TRBJ2-6, with a weak D call TRBD1 (6 bases). This sample comprised CD4+ T cells sorted from PBMCs, obtained around 5 days after vaccination. The TCR comes from a man aged 45-60 years who received an inactivated influenza vaccine. This CDR3 is CSARLPGHTSGANVLTF. CDR3 nucleotide sequence: TGCAGTGCTAGACTTCCGGGACACACCTCTGGGGCCAACGTCCTGACTTTC.